The clone carrying this T cell receptor beta chain turned up a few times. Its antigen is currently unknown. V shed 6 bases and J shed 4 bases, with 20 bases lying between them. The germline V gene has CDR1 SGHTA and CDR2 FQGTGA. This CDR3 has 16 amino acids. This record comes from a study of vaccination and CD4 T cells after COVID-19. Study in general: Two doses of either BNT162b2 or mRNA-1273 vaccine went to participants. Regarding the study as a whole: Convalescent patients showed a median roughly 90% of reactive clones that were seen only post-vaccination.

Treatment defined: approximately 9-day PBMC culture with coronavirus spike peptide pools or control peptides (ViraFEST assay). Before the COVID-19 pandemic (2011-2018), CD4+ T cells were obtained from the unexposed donor. Once obtained from cultured CD4+ T cells, the DNA was sequenced using the Oncomine TCR Beta short-read assay. TCRdb re-called the PCR reads with MiXCR, one entry per CDR3 protein. In the table there are some 7,000 distinct CDR3 sequences, approximately 40% of which are singletons. This rearrangement joins TRBV7-3 to TRBJ2-3; D may be TRBD1 (5 bases). The sequenced sample consisted of CD4+ T cells from blood, cultured in vitro. This clonotype originated in a human donor in good health. This CDR3 is CASSEVGQGVADTQYF. In DNA, the CDR3 is TGTGCCAGCAGTGAGGTGGGGCAGGGTGTAGCAGATACGCAGTATTTT.